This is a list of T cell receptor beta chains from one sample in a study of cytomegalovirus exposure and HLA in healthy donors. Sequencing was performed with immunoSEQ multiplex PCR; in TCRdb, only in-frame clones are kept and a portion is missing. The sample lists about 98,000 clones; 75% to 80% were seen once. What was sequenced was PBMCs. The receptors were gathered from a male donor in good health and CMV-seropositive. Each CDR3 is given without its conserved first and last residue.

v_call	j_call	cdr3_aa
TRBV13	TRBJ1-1	ATSLAGRAEAF
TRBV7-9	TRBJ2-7	ASSPGQGYEQY
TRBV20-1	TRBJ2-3	SAIRTDTQY
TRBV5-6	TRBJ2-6	ASSFGTGANGLT
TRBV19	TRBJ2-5	ASSWGGRMETQY
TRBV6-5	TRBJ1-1	ASSSGWANTEAF
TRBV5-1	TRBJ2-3	ASSLVVGGDTQY
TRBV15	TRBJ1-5	ATSTGDRGNQPQH
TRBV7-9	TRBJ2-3	SSSRSGYDLFTQY
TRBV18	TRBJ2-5	ASSSQTTSAETQY
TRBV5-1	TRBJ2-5	ASSLDPTINEKTQY
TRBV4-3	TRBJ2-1	ASSQAGVHYNEQF
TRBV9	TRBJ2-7	ASSVAPSGRYEQY
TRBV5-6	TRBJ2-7	ASSVINRGRSHEQY
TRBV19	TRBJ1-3	ASSQPGLEV
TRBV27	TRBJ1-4	ASSHRDSEKLF
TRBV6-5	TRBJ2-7	ASSKRTSGTYEQY
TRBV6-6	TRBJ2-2	ASSILAGVAGELF
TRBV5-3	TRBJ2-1	ARSCGRYSYNEQF
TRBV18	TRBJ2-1	ASSPLGTSGFEQF
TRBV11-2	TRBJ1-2	ASSLRQGADGYT
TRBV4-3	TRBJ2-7	ASSQGLPGQGVDEQY
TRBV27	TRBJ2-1	ASSLYIAGLNEQF
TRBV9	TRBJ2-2	ASSVPIAAGELF
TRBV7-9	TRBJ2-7	ASSPPGQGLYEQY
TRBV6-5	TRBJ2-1	ASSSASLYNEQF
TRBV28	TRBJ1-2	ASSPGFSRGGYT
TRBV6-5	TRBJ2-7	ASSVTGFRDEQY
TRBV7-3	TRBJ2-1	ASSLTGALAGVGEQF
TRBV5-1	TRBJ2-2	ASSLETSSNTGELF
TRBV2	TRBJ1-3	ACRQGQRVGNTIY
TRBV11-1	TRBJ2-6	ASSFPARGANVLT
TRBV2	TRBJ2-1	ASSGALAGAGNEQF
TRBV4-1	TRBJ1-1	ASSPQGLRGGNTEAF
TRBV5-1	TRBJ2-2	ASSLARGTGELF
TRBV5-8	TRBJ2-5	ASSYPGTVEETQY
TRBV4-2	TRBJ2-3	ASSQGLAGMNTQY
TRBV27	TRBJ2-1	ASSLGLAGGENEQF
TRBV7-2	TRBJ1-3	ASSGTGPGNTIY
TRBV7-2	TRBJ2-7	ASSLGVRTYEQY
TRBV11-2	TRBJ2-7	ASSPDRVPEQY